This TCR beta chain is from a study of breast tumors, draining lymph nodes, adjacent tissues. The study, taken as a whole, reports: Tumor T cell lymph node origin was a supported hypothesis, not proven. Compared with lymph nodes, tumors were less diverse; compared with nontumor tissue, more.

This clonotype was seen ten or more times. Its specificity is not known. Axillary draining lymph nodes of breast cancer patients supplied the node samples. The junction had 4 bases not matched to a gene; V was cut back by 1 base and J by 3 bases. The CDR3 is made up of 16 amino acids. Germline V gene lookup returns CDR1 SGHDN and CDR2 FVKESK. A single record per CDR3 protein comes from TCRdb applying MiXCR to the multiplex PCR reads. Of about 94,000 distinct CDR3 sequences listed, around 28% are singletons. The chain uses TRBV14 and TRBJ2-5; 11 nucleotides agree with TRBD2. The source is a female donor with breast cancer. Some clones in this sample may be carry-over from other donors' samples. The specimen sequenced was axillary lymph node tissue. CDR3 in DNA: TGTGCCAGCAGCCAAGGGGTACTAGCGGGAGAAGAGACCCAGTACTTC. Its translation: CASSQGVLAGEETQYF. The complete variable domain, with remaining parts taken from reference TRBV14 and TRBJ2-5, reads EAGVTQFPSHSVIEKGQTVTLRCDPISGHDNLYWYRRVMGKEIKFLLHFVKESKQDESGMPNNRFLAERTGGTYSTLKVQPAELEDSGVYFCASSQGVLAGEETQYFGPGTRLLVL.